A selection of T cell receptor beta chains follows, all from one sample in a study of vaccination effects on CD4 cells after COVID-19. Antigens of these TCRs are unknown. Assay: immunoSEQ multiplex PCR; the TCRdb copy retains only in-frame clones and omits some. The sample includes 20,000 to 25,000 clones, roughly 76% of them seen just once. The input for sequencing was CD4+ T cells from PBMCs cultured with HCoV-229E spike peptides, taken after COVID-19 vaccination. The receptor source for this set is a human donor who received a COVID-19 vaccine. Each CDR3 is given with its conserved first and last residue. A D gene is named only where the DNA matches it firmly. Not all rows give a size; the values are once, few, many and, for expanded clones, a class.

clone_size j_call d_call v_call cdr3_aa cdr3_nt
NA TRBJ2-3 TRBD1 TRBV7-6 CASSQGQGGTDTQYF TGTGCCAGCAGCCAAGGACAGGGGGGGACAGATACGCAGTATTTT
NA TRBJ1-5 TRBD1 TRBV5-1 CASSFGTGNQPQHF TGCGCCAGCAGCTTCGGGACAGGCAATCAGCCCCAGCATTTT
NA TRBJ2-1 NA TRBV20-1 CSANSGTGLLF TGCAGTGCAAATTCCGGGACTGGCTTGCTCTTC
NA TRBJ2-1 TRBD1 TRBV5-1 CASSFQPGTETGSYNEQFF TGCGCCAGCAGCTTCCAACCCGGGACAGAGACGGGATCCTACAATGAGCAGTTCTTC
NA TRBJ2-3 NA TRBV18 CASSPPGLGTDTQYF TGTGCCAGCTCACCACCAGGCCTAGGCACAGATACGCAGTATTTT
NA TRBJ2-7 TRBD2 TRBV5-4 CASSLNLAGGWNEQYF TGTGCCAGCAGCTTGAATCTAGCGGGCGGATGGAACGAGCAGTACTTC
NA TRBJ2-7 TRBD2 TRBV5-1 CASSLGGAGASEQYF TGCGCCAGCAGCTTGGGAGGCGCGGGAGCTAGCGAGCAGTACTTC
NA TRBJ2-7 TRBD1 TRBV14 CASSLGTGGSYEQYF TGTGCCAGCAGCCTTGGGACAGGGGGTTCCTACGAGCAGTACTTC
NA TRBJ2-7 TRBD1 TRBV6-5 CASRGDRVIYEQYF TGTGCCAGCCGCGGGGACAGGGTAATATACGAGCAGTACTTC
NA TRBJ2-3 NA TRBV5-1 CASSSFGTDTQYF TGCGCCAGCAGCTCCTTTGGCACAGATACGCAGTATTTT
NA TRBJ2-7 NA TRBV6-5 CASSYPGRGEQYF TGTGCCAGCAGTTACCCAGGTCGGGGCGAGCAGTACTTC
few TRBJ1-2 TRBD1 TRBV10-3 CAISESGGAGYGYTF TGTGCCATCAGTGAGTCAGGGGGCGCGGGCTATGGCTACACCTTC
NA TRBJ1-2 TRBD1 TRBV29-1 CSVGGQGGYTF TGCAGCGTAGGGGGACAGGGTGGCTACACCTTC
NA TRBJ1-4 NA TRBV3-1/TRBV3-2 CASSQTQGLNEKLFF TGTGCCAGCAGCCAAACACAGGGCCTTAATGAAAAACTGTTTTTT
once TRBJ1-1 NA TRBV6-2/TRBV6-3 CASSYLGGTEAFF TGTGCCAGCAGTTACTTAGGGGGCACTGAAGCTTTCTTT
NA TRBJ1-3 NA TRBV21-1 CASIEGEDGNTIYF TGTGCCAGCATCGAGGGGGAGGATGGAAACACCATATATTTT
NA TRBJ2-1 TRBD2 TRBV28 CASSSSTTSWGVNYGEQFF TGTGCCAGCAGTTCTTCAACGACTAGCTGGGGGGTGAATTACGGTGAGCAGTTCTTC
once TRBJ1-1 NA TRBV18 CASSPMTENTEAFF TGTGCCAGCTCACCTATGACAGAGAACACTGAAGCTTTCTTT
NA TRBJ1-4 NA TRBV28 CASSLDQATNEKLFF TGTGCCAGCAGTTTGGACCAAGCAACTAATGAAAAACTGTTTTTT
once TRBJ1-2 NA TRBV6-5 CASRTESDGYTF TGTGCCAGCAGAACAGAGTCCGATGGCTACACCTTC
once TRBJ2-1 TRBD2 TRBV5-4 CASSLGRAGAGIGEQFF TGTGCCAGCAGCTTGGGACGAGCGGGAGCAGGTATTGGTGAGCAGTTCTTC
few TRBJ2-5 TRBD2 TRBV12-3/TRBV12-4 CASSQTSAQAQYF TGTGCCAGCAGTCAGACTAGCGCCCAGGCCCAGTACTTC
NA TRBJ1-1 NA TRBV7-8 CASSLSFAGTEAFF TGTGCCAGCAGCTTAAGTTTTGCTGGCACTGAAGCTTTCTTT
NA TRBJ2-6 NA TRBV23-1 CASSQIRHISGANVLTF TGCGCCAGCAGTCAAATCCGACATATCTCTGGGGCCAACGTCCTGACTTTC
NA TRBJ1-1 NA TRBV18 CASSPQVLNTEAFF TGTGCCAGCTCACCACAGGTCCTGAACACTGAAGCTTTCTTT
NA TRBJ1-1 NA TRBV7-5 CARRNRALGTQAFF TGTGCCAGAAGGAACAGGGCCTTGGGAACTCAAGCTTTCTTT
NA TRBJ1-2 NA TRBV6-1 CASSDPSDKANYGYTF TGTGCCAGCAGTGACCCATCGGACAAAGCTAACTATGGCTACACCTTC
NA TRBJ1-2 NA TRBV20-1 CSASTGSLGGYTF TGCAGTGCTAGTACTGGGTCGTTGGGTGGCTACACCTTC
NA TRBJ1-2 NA TRBV12-3/TRBV12-4 CASSLGGRGYTF TGTGCCAGCAGTTTAGGGGGACGCGGCTACACCTTC
NA TRBJ1-5 NA TRBV6-5 CASRGFGNQPQHF TGTGCCAGCAGGGGATTTGGCAATCAGCCCCAGCATTTT
few TRBJ2-5 NA TRBV7-9 CASVARGDREETQYF TGTGCCAGTGTTGCGCGGGGGGACAGGGAAGAGACCCAGTACTTC
NA TRBJ2-1 TRBD1 TRBV5-1 CASSGNPGQVWDEQFF TGCGCCAGCAGCGGGAACCCGGGACAGGTCTGGGATGAGCAGTTCTTC
NA TRBJ1-2 TRBD1 TRBV18 CASSPEGQVKGGYTF TGTGCCAGCTCACCAGAGGGACAGGTGAAGGGGGGCTACACCTTC
few TRBJ2-5 NA TRBV6-6 CASSFTAGRQETQYF TGTGCCAGCAGTTTCACTGCGGGCCGTCAAGAGACCCAGTACTTC
NA TRBJ2-2 NA TRBV9 CASSVAPGAYTGELFF TGTGCCAGCAGCGTAGCTCCCGGGGCCTACACCGGGGAGCTGTTTTTT
once TRBJ1-5 NA TRBV6-2/TRBV6-3 CASSSAQGFYSNQPQHF TGTGCCAGCAGCTCTGCCCAGGGCTTTTATAGCAATCAGCCCCAGCATTTT
few TRBJ1-2 NA TRBV6-5 CASSKQGSYGYTF TGTGCCAGCAGTAAACAGGGTAGCTATGGCTACACCTTC
NA TRBJ1-2 TRBD1 TRBV5-1 CASSFGQGDYGYTF TGCGCCAGCAGCTTTGGGCAGGGGGACTATGGCTACACCTTC
NA TRBJ1-2 NA TRBV21-1 CASSKGGRSNYGYTF TGTGCCAGCAGCAAAGGGGGACGGTCTAACTATGGCTACACCTTC
once TRBJ2-4 NA TRBV6-1 CASSGAKWGATKNIQYF TGTGCCAGCAGTGGGGCAAAGTGGGGGGCCACCAAAAACATTCAGTACTTC
NA TRBJ1-4 NA TRBV7-9 CASSGRNNEKLFF TGTGCCAGCAGTGGACGGAACAATGAAAAACTGTTTTTT
NA TRBJ1-2 NA TRBV7-8 CASSLSGVYGYTF TGTGCCAGCAGCTTAAGTGGGGTCTATGGCTACACCTTC
NA TRBJ1-2 NA TRBV10-1 CASSHGQNPRGSYTF TGCGCCAGCAGTCACGGACAGAACCCTCGAGGTAGCTACACCTTC
NA TRBJ2-7 NA TRBV18 CATSYEQYF TGTGCCACCTCCTACGAGCAGTACTTC
few TRBJ1-1 NA TRBV10-1 CASSAGPFEAFF TGCGCCAGCAGTGCGGGCCCGTTTGAGGCTTTCTTT
NA TRBJ1-2 TRBD1 TRBV19 CASSFGTVNYGYTF TGTGCCAGTAGTTTCGGGACAGTTAACTATGGCTACACCTTC
NA TRBJ2-5 TRBD1 TRBV18 CASSLGTEQETQYF TGTGCCAGCTCACTCGGGACAGAGCAAGAGACCCAGTACTTC
NA TRBJ1-2 NA TRBV19 CASSILGEGSYGYTF TGTGCCAGTAGTATTCTCGGGGAAGGAAGCTATGGCTACACCTTC
NA TRBJ2-1 NA TRBV5-1 CASSFQQGSGEQFF TGCGCCAGCAGCTTTCAACAGGGTTCCGGTGAGCAGTTCTTC
NA TRBJ2-7 NA TRBV20-1 CSASLTSSSYEQYF TGCAGTGCTAGTTTAACTAGTTCTTCCTACGAGCAGTACTTC
NA TRBJ2-1 NA TRBV14 CASSQDGGATANEQFF TGTGCCAGCAGCCAAGATGGGGGGGCGACGGCCAATGAGCAGTTCTTC
NA TRBJ2-5 TRBD1 TRBV5-5 CASSPGQGSYQETQYF TGTGCCAGCAGCCCCGGACAGGGGAGTTACCAAGAGACCCAGTACTTC